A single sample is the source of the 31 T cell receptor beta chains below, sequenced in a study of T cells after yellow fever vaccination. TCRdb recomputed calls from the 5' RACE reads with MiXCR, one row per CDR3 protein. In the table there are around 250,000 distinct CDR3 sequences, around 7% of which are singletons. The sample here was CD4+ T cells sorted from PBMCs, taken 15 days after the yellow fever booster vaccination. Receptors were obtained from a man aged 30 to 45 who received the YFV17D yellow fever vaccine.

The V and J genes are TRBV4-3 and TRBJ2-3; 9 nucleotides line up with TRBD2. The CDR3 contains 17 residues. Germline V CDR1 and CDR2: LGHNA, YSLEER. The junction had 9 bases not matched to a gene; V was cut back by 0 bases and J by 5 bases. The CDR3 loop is CASSQDLGGGAGDTQYF. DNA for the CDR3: TGCGCCAGCAGCCAAGATTTAGGCGGGGGGGCGGGAGATACGCAGTATTTT.

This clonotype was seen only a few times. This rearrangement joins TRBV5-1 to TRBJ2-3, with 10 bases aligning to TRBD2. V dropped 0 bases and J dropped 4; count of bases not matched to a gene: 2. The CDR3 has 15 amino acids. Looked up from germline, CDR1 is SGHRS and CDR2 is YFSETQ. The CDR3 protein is CASSLGSGRSDTQYF. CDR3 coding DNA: TGCGCCAGCAGCTTGGGTAGCGGGAGGTCAGATACGCAGTATTTT.

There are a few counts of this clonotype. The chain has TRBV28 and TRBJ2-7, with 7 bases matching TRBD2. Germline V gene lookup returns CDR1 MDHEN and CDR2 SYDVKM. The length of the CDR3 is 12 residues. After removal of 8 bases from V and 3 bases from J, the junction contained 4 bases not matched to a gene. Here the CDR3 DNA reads TGTGCCAGCGGTCTAGCGGTCTACGAGCAGTACTTC. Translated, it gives CASGLAVYEQYF.

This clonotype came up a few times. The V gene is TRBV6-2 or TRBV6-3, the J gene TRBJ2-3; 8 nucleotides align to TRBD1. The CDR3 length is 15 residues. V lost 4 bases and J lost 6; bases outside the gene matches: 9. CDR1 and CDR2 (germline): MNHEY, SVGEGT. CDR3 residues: CASSSPDRAEDTQYF. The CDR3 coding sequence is TGTGCCAGCAGTTCCCCGGACAGGGCGGAGGATACGCAGTATTTT.

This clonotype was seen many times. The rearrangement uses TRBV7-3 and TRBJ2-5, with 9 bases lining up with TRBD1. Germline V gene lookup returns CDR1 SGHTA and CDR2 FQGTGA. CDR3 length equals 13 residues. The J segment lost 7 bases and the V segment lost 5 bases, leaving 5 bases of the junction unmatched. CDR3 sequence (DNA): TGTGCCAGCAGCCCGGACAGGGGTCGGACCCAGTACTTC. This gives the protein CASSPDRGRTQYF.

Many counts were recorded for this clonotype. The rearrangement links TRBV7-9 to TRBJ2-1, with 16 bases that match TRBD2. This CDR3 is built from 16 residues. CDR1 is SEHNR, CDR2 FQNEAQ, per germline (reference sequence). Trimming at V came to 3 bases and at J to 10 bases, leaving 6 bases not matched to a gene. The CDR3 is CASSLGLAGGREEQFF. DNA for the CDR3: TGTGCCAGCAGCTTGGGACTAGCGGGAGGGCGGGAGGAGCAGTTCTTC. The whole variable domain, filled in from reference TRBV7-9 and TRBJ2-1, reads DTGVSQNPRHKITKRGQNVTFRCDPISEHNRLYWYRQTLGQGPEFLTYFQNEAQLEKSRLLSDRFSAERPKGSFSTLEIQRTEQGDSAMYLCASSLGLAGGREEQFFGPGTRLTVL.

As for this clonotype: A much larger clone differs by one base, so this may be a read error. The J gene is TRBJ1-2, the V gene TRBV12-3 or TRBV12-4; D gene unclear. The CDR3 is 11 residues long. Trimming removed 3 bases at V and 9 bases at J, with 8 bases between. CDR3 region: CASSFVASYTF. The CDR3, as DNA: TGTGCCAGCAGTTTTGTGGCTAGCTACACCTTC.

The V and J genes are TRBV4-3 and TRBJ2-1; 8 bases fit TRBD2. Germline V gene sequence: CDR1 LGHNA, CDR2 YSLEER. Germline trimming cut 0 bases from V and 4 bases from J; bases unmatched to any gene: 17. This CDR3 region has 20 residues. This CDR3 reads CASSQEWAAGLVGPYNEQFF. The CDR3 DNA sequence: TGCGCCAGCAGCCAAGAATGGGCCGCGGGACTAGTCGGCCCTTACAATGAGCAGTTCTTC.

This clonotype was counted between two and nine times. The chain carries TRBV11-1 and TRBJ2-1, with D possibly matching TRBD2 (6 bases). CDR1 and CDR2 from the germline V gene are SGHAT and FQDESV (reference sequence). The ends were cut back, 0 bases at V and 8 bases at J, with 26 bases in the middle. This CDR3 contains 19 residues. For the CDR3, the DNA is TGTGCCAGCAGCTTAGCCTTCTCCATTGGAACGGGAGTCATAGATGAGCAGTTCTTC. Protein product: CASSLAFSIGTGVIDEQFF. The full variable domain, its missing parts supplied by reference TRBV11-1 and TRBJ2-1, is EAEVAQSPRYKITEKSQAVAFWCDPISGHATLYWYRQILGQGPELLVQFQDESVVDDSQLPKDRFSAERLKGVDSTLKIQPAELGDSAMYLCASSLAFSIGTGVIDEQFFGPGTRLTVL.

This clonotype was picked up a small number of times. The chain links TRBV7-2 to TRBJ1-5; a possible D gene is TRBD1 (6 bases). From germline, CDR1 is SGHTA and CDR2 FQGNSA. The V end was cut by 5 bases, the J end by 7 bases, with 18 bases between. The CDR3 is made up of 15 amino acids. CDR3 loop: CASSPTGFGRQPQHF. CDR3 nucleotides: TGTGCCAGCAGCCCCACAGGGTTTGGGCGACAGCCCCAGCATTTT.

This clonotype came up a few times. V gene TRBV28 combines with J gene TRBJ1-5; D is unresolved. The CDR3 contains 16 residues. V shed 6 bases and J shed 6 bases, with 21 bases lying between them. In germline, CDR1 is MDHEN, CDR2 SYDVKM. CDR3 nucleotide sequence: TGTGCCAGCAGCCGTCTAAGTGGAGGGTCCAGTCAGCCCCAGCATTTT. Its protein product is CASSRLSGGSSQPQHF.

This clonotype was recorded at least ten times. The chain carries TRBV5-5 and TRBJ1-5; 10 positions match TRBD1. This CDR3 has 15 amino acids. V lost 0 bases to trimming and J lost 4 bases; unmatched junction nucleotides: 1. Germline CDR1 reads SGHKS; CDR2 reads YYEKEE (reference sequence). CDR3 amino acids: CASSLEGQGNQPQHF. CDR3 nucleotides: TGTGCCAGCAGCTTGGAGGGACAGGGGAATCAGCCCCAGCATTTT.

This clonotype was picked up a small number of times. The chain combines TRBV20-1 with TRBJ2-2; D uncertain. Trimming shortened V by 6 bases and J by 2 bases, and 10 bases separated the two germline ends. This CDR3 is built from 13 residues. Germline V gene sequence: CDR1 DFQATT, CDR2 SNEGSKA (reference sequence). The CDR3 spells CSAALSNTGELFF. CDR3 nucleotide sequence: TGCAGTGCAGCGCTCTCAAACACCGGGGAGCTGTTTTTT.

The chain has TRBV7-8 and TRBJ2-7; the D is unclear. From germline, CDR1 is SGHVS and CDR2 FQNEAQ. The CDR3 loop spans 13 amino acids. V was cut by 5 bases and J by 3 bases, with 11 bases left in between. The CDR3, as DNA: TGTGCCAGCAGCCCGGACCGGTACTACGAGCAGTACTTC. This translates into CASSPDRYYEQYF.

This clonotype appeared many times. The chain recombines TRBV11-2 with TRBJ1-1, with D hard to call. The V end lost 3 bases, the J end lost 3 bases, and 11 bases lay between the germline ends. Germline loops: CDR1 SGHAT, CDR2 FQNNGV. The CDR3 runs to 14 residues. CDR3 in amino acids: CASSLRMEHTEAFF. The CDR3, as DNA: TGTGCCAGCAGCTTGAGGATGGAGCACACTGAAGCTTTCTTT.

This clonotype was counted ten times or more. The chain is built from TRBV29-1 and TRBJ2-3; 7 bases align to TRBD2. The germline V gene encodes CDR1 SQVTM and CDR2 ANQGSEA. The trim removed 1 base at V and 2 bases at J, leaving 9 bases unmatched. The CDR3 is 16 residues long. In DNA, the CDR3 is TGCAGCGTTGAAGTTGGCGGGCGGGGGAACACAGATACGCAGTATTTT. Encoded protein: CSVEVGGRGNTDTQYF.

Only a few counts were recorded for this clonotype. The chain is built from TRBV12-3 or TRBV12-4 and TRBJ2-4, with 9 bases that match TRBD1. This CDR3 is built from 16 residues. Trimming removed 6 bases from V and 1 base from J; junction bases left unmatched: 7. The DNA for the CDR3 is TGTGCCAGCAGCTCACAGGGGGCGGGTGCCAAAAACATTCAGTACTTC. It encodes CASSSQGAGAKNIQYF.

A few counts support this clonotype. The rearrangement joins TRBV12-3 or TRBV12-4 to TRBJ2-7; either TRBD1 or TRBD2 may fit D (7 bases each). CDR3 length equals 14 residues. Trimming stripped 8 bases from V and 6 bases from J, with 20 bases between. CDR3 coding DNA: TGTGCCAGCCGGGGAGGGACAGTCGTATCCGAGCAGTACTTC. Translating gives CASRGGTVVSEQYF.

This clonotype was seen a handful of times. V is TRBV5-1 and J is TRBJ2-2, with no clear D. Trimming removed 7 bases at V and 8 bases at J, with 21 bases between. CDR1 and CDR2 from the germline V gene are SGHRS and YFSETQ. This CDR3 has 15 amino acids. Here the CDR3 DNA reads TGCGCCAGCTTACAGACTCGCGCGGTTGGGGGGGAGCTGTTTTTT. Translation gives CASLQTRAVGGELFF.

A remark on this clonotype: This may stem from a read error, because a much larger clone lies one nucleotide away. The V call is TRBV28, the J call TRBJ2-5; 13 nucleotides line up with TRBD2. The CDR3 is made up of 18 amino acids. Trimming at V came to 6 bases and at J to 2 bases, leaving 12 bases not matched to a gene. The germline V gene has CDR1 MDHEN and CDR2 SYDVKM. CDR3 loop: CASRPGTSGITGQETQYF. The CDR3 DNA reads TGTGCCAGCAGACCTGGGACTAGCGGGATCACCGGGCAAGAGACCCAGTACTTC.

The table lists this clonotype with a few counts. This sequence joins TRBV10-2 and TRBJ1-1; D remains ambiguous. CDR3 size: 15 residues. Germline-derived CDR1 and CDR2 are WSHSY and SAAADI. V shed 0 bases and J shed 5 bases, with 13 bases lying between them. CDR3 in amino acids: CASSESWGLGTEAFF. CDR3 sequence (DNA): TGCGCCAGCAGTGAGTCGTGGGGTTTGGGGACTGAAGCTTTCTTT.

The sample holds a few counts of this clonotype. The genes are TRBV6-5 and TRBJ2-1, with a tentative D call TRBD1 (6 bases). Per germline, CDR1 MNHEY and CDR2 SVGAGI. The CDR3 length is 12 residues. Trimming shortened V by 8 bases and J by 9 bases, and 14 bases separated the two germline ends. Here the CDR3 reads CASANTGSEQFF. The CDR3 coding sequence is TGTGCCAGCGCCAATACAGGGTCTGAGCAGTTCTTC.

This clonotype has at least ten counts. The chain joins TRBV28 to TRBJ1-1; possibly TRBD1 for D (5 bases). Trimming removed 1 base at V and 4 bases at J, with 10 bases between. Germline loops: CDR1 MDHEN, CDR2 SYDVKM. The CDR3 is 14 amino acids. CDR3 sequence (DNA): TGTGCCAGCAGTTTATCAGGCGGGGGCACTGAAGCTTTCTTT. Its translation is CASSLSGGGTEAFF.

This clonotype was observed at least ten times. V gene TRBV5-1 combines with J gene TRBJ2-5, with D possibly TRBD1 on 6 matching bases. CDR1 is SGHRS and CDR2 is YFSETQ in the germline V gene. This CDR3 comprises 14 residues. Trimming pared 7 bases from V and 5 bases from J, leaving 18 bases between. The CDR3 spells CASGTGQIGETQYF. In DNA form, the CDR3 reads TGCGCCAGCGGAACCGGACAGATTGGGGAGACCCAGTACTTC.

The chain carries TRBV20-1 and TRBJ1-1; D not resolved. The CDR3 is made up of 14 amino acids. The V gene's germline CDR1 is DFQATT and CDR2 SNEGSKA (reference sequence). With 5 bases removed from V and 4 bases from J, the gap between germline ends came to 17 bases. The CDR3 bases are TGCAGTGCTGGGGATAGGTTTAGGTTCACTGAAGCTTTCTTT. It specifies CSAGDRFRFTEAFF.

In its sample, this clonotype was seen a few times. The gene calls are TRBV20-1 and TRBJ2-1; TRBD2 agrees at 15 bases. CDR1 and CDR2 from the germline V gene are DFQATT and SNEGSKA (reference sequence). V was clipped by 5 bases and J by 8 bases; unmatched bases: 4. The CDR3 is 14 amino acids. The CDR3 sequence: CSARGTSGRHEQFF. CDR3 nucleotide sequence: TGCAGTGCTCGAGGGACTAGCGGGAGGCATGAGCAGTTCTTC.

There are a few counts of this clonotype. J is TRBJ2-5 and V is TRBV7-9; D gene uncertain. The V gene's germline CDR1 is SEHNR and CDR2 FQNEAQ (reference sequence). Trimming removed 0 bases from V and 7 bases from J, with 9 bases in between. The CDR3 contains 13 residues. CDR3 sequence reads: CASSLAEVGTQYF. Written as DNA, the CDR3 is TGTGCCAGCAGCTTAGCGGAAGTGGGGACCCAGTACTTC.

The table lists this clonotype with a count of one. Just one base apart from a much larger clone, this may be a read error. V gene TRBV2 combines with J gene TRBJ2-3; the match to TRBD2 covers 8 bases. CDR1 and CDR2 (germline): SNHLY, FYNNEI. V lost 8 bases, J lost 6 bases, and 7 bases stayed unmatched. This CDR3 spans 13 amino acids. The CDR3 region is CASQREMMDTQYF. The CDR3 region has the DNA TGTGCCAGCCAGCGGGAGATGATGGATACGCAGTATTTT.

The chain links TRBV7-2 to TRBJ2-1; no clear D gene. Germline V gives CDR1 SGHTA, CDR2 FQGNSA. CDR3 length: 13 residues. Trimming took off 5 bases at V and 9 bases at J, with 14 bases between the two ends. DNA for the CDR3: TGTGCCAGCAGCCCCTCGGAGCGCCTTGAGCAGTTCTTC. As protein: CASSPSERLEQFF.

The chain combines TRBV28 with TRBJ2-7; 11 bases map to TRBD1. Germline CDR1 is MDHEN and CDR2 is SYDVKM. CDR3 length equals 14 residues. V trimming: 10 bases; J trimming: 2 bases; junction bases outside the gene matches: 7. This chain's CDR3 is CATSRTGGPYEQYF. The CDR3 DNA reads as TGTGCCACCAGCCGGACAGGGGGCCCCTACGAGCAGTACTTC.

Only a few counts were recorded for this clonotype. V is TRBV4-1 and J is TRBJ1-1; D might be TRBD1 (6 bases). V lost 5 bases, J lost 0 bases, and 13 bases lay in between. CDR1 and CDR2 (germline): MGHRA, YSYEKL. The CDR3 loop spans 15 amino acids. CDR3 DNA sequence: TGCGCCAGCAGCTGGGGGTGGGGGCTGAACACTGAAGCTTTCTTT. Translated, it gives CASSWGWGLNTEAFF.